The 21 T cell receptor beta chains in this list originate from one sample, sequenced in a study of blood T cells in healthy people across ages. A sample-barcoded 5' primer and a J-beta primer mix were used in a second PCR of about 7 to 12 cycles. TCRdb itself ran the 5' RACE reads through MiXCR, one entry per CDR3 protein. The table lists nearly 1 million distinct CDR3 sequences, about 51% of them singletons. The sequenced sample was blood. These receptors all stem from a woman aged 60-75 years in good health.

The table lists this clonotype with a few counts. The chain joins TRBV27 to TRBJ1-2; 7 nucleotides match TRBD1. There are 18 residues in the CDR3. CDR1 and CDR2 (germline): MNHEY, SMNVEV (reference sequence). The V gene end was trimmed by 5 bases and the J gene end by 0 bases; junction bases not matched to a gene: 15. CDR3 loop: CASSRSRDRILSNYGYTF. The CDR3 DNA reads TGTGCCAGCAGTCGATCTAGGGACAGAATATTATCTAACTATGGCTACACCTTC.

This clonotype has only a few counts. The CDR3 region has the DNA TGCAGCGTCACAAAACAGGGGGCGAACACTGAAGCTTTCTTT. The encoded protein is CSVTKQGANTEAFF. V and J are TRBV29-1 and TRBJ1-1, with 9 bases identical to TRBD1. The CDR3 has 14 residues. Trimming took 6 bases from V and 1 from J; bases not matched to a gene: 6. CDR1 and CDR2 from the germline V gene are SQVTM and ANQGSEA.

The chain is built from TRBV5-4 and TRBJ2-5, with D unclear. V was trimmed by 0 bases and J by 4 bases, leaving 16 bases between them. This CDR3 is 16 amino acids long. Looked up from germline, CDR1 is SGHNT and CDR2 is YYREEE (reference sequence). DNA of the CDR3: TGTGCCAGCAGCTTGGGAAATATAGTTGGCGGAGAGACCCAGTACTTC. This translates into CASSLGNIVGGETQYF.

CDR3 region: CASSSTRQSYEQYF. Here the CDR3 DNA reads TGTGCCAGCAGCTCCACCCGACAGTCCTACGAGCAGTACTTC. The V call is TRBV13, the J call TRBJ2-7, with D possibly being TRBD1 (5 bases). V lost 4 bases, J lost 1 base, and 11 bases lay in between. The CDR3 is 14 residues long. Germline CDR1 reads PRHDT; CDR2 reads FYEKMQ (reference sequence).

The chain links TRBV9 to TRBJ2-3; unclear D gene. The CDR3 has 15 amino acids. Trimming left V 3 bases short and J 2 bases short, with 13 bases between. The germline gives CDR1 SGDLS, CDR2 YYNGEE. The CDR3 coding sequence is TGTGCCAGCAGCGCCTCTAGAACTTTCACAGATACGCAGTATTTT. This codes for CASSASRTFTDTQYF. Supplemented by reference TRBV9 and TRBJ2-3, the full variable domain reads DSGVTQTPKHLITATGQRVTLRCSPRSGDLSVYWYQQSLDQGLQFLIQYYNGEERAKGNILERFSAQQFPDLHSELNLSSLELGDSALYFCASSASRTFTDTQYFGPGTRLTVL.

The V and J genes are TRBV6-2 or TRBV6-3 and TRBJ2-3; 7 nucleotides align to TRBD2. V was pared by 2 bases and J by 2 bases, with 4 bases of the junction left unmatched. CDR1 MNHEY and CDR2 SVGEGT come from the germline V gene. The CDR3 runs to 15 residues. CDR3 nucleotide sequence: TGTGCCAGCAGTTACGGGAGGGCCATCACAGATACGCAGTATTTT. It yields the protein CASSYGRAITDTQYF.

The gene calls are TRBV5-6 and TRBJ1-2, with D possibly being TRBD1 (6 bases). CDR3 length: 16 amino acids. V lost 4 bases and J 4 bases, leaving 20 bases between the germline ends. The germline V gene has CDR1 SGHDT and CDR2 YYEEEE. CDR3 nucleotides: TGTGCCAGCAGCCCAATACTTGCGGGACAAGGCTATGGCTACACCTTC. Translation: CASSPILAGQGYGYTF.

This chain links TRBV20-1 with TRBJ2-5; TRBD2 might be the D (5 bases). Trimming cost V 5 bases and J 5 bases, with 12 bases left between them. The CDR3 contains 12 residues. Germline V CDR1 and CDR2: DFQATT, SNEGSKA (reference sequence). The CDR3 DNA reads as TGCAGTGCTGGGGTACTAGGGGAGACCCAGTACTTC. The encoded protein is CSAGVLGETQYF.

The V gene is TRBV29-1, the J gene TRBJ2-5, with D maybe TRBD2 (6 bases). The germline V and J ends were trimmed by 0 bases and 5 bases, with 28 bases remaining between them. The CDR3 spans 19 residues. Germline V gives CDR1 SQVTM, CDR2 ANQGSEA. The CDR3 region has the DNA TGCAGCGTTGAAGATAAGGCTAGCGACCGCTATCTAGTCGGGGAGACCCAGTACTTC. It translates to CSVEDKASDRYLVGETQYF.

With respect to this clonotype: This sequence may be a read error, since a much larger clone differs from it by one base. This chain uses TRBV20-1 with TRBJ2-1, with D unclear. The CDR3 is 12 amino acids. CDR1 and CDR2 (germline): DFQATT, SNEGSKA (reference sequence). CDR3 bases: TGCAGGGCCGAGATCACCTACAATGAGCAGTTCTTC. This encodes CRAEITYNEQFF.

This clonotype showed up many times. The V and J genes are TRBV6-1 and TRBJ2-7; 7 nucleotides align to TRBD1. Unmatched junction bases numbered 3, after V lost 6 bases and J lost 4 bases. CDR3 size: 12 residues. Per germline, CDR1 MNHNS and CDR2 SASEGT. The DNA of the CDR3 is TGTGCCAGCAGCAGGGGACAGTACGAGCAGTACTTC. Residues: CASSRGQYEQYF.

The V and J genes are TRBV21-1 and TRBJ2-3. TRBV21-1 is reported as a pseudogene. The CDR3 length is 18 residues. The CDR3 DNA reads TGTGCCAGCAGCAAGATGATCCGTAATGTGGGATGTGTCTATACGCAGTATTTT. As protein: CASSKMIRNVGCVYTQYF.

CDR3 sequence reads: CASGASGSRETQYF. As DNA, the CDR3 is TGTGCCAGCGGCGCTAGCGGGAGTAGAGAGACCCAGTACTTC. This chain connects TRBV7-2 to TRBJ2-5; 10 bases fit TRBD2. The CDR3 loop spans 14 amino acids. With 8 bases clipped from V and 4 bases from J, the junction kept 7 bases outside the gene matches. Germline CDR1 is SGHTA and CDR2 is FQGNSA.

This clonotype has more than one count but fewer than ten. The chain links TRBV9 to TRBJ1-1; 8 bases line up with TRBD1. The CDR3 consists of 15 residues. Unmatched junction bases numbered 4, after V lost 0 bases and J lost 3 bases. Germline lookup yields CDR1 SGDLS and CDR2 YYNGEE. Here the CDR3 reads CASSVEAGGYTEAFF. In DNA, the CDR3 is TGTGCCAGCAGCGTAGAGGCAGGGGGCTACACTGAAGCTTTCTTT.

The CDR3 is CASSLDRGRRTEAFF. The CDR3 nucleotides read TGTGCCAGCAGTTTGGACAGGGGCCGAAGAACTGAAGCTTTCTTT. V usage is TRBV12-3 or TRBV12-4 and J usage is TRBJ1-1; TRBD1 matches at 9 bases. This CDR3 is 15 amino acids long. The J segment lost 5 bases and the V segment lost 3 bases, leaving 7 bases of the junction unmatched.

This clonotype has more than one count but fewer than ten. This chain connects TRBV5-1 to TRBJ2-5; 9 bases match TRBD2. This CDR3 is 14 amino acids long. Trimming took 3 bases from V and 3 from J; bases not matched to a gene: 3. Germline V gives CDR1 SGHRS, CDR2 YFSETQ. The DNA for the CDR3 is TGCGCCAGCAGCTCCGGACTAGCGAAAGAGACCCAGTACTTC. It is translated as CASSSGLAKETQYF.

The chain uses TRBV12-3 or TRBV12-4 and TRBJ2-7, with a tentative D call TRBD2 (6 bases). The ends were cut back, 6 bases at V and 10 bases at J, with 22 bases in the middle. The CDR3 extends over 14 amino acids. CDR3 nucleotide sequence: TGTGCCAGCAGACGGTCCTCTGGGGAGGAGGCCCAGTACTTC. As protein: CASRRSSGEEAQYF.

This clonotype has a handful of counts. The J gene is TRBJ1-1, the V gene TRBV27, with D perhaps TRBD1 (5 bases). V lost 1 base and J 0 bases, leaving 12 bases between the germline ends. CDR3 length: 16 residues. Germline V lookup: CDR1 MNHEY, CDR2 SMNVEV (reference sequence). The CDR3 loop reads CASSLFGATVNTEAFF. The CDR3 coding sequence is TGTGCCAGCAGTTTATTCGGGGCGACAGTGAACACTGAAGCTTTCTTT.

This clonotype was seen only a few times. The chain carries TRBV13 and TRBJ2-1; 7 bases fit TRBD1. The CDR3 contains 15 residues. Germline V CDR1 and CDR2: PRHDT, FYEKMQ (reference sequence). The V segment lost 2 bases and the J segment 9 bases; nucleotides outside the gene matches: 10. In DNA, the CDR3 is TGTGCCAGCAGCTTAAACAGGGGCCCTATTGGTGAGCAGTTCTTC. This translates into CASSLNRGPIGEQFF.

This sequence joins TRBV20-1 and TRBJ2-1; D might be TRBD1 or TRBD2, each matching 5 bases. Trimming shortened V by 2 bases and J by 6 bases, and 8 bases separated the two germline ends. Germline-derived CDR1 and CDR2 are DFQATT and SNEGSKA (reference sequence). This CDR3 is built from 12 residues. The CDR3 spells CSARRDGNEQFF. CDR3 sequence (DNA): TGCAGTGCTAGACGGGACGGCAATGAGCAGTTCTTC.

V is TRBV30 and J is TRBJ2-5, with TRBD2 as a possible D gene (7 bases). With 0 bases removed from V and 5 bases from J, the gap between germline ends came to 13 bases. The CDR3 runs to 14 residues. CDR1 and CDR2 (germline): GTSNPN, SVGIG (reference sequence). The CDR3 sequence is CAWSVAGATETQYF. The CDR3 DNA reads as TGTGCCTGGAGTGTCGCGGGGGCCACGGAGACCCAGTACTTC.